The 11 T cell receptor beta chains below all came from one sample that was sequenced in a study of cytomegalovirus exposure and HLA in healthy donors. It was with 60 Vbeta and 13 Jbeta primers that the PCR ran. Clones were read by immunoSEQ multiplex PCR, and TCRdb kept only the in-frame ones, dropping some. The data contain fewer than 150,000 clones, 76% of them singletons. The specimen sequenced was PBMCs. The source is a man aged 50 to 60 in good health and CMV-seropositive.

This clone was counted between two and nine times. This chain joins TRBV6-6 and TRBJ2-5, with TRBD1 as a possible D gene (6 bases). The end of the DNA is better explained by TRBJ2-7, so the J call may be wrong. Germline-derived CDR1 and CDR2 are MNHNY and SVGAGI (reference sequence). CDR3 length: 16 amino acids. CDR3: CASSYSSQGFSYEQYF. For the CDR3, the DNA is TGTGCCAGCAGTTACTCGTCACAGGGATTCTCCTACGAGCAGTACTTC.

The V call is TRBV6-5, the J call TRBJ1-5, with TRBD1 matching 9 bases. The CDR3 contains 15 residues. Germline CDR1 reads MNHEY; CDR2 reads SVGAGI. V was clipped by 5 bases and J by 6 bases; unmatched bases: 8. CDR3 nucleotide sequence: TGTGCCAGCAGTCCCGGGACAGGGTACTCTCAGCCCCAGCATTTT. Protein: CASSPGTGYSQPQHF.

The chain carries TRBV27 and TRBJ1-1, with a tentative D call TRBD1 (5 bases). The CDR3 contains 16 residues. The ends were cut back, 0 bases at V and 4 bases at J, with 15 bases in the middle. Germline V gene data show CDR1 as MNHEY and CDR2 as SMNVEV (reference sequence). CDR3 sequence: CASSLSQGETATEAFF. CDR3 bases: TGTGCCAGCAGTTTATCGCAGGGCGAGACGGCCACTGAAGCTTTCTTT.

The rearrangement uses TRBV19 and TRBJ2-3, with TRBD2 identical over 9 bases. Germline V gives CDR1 LNHDA, CDR2 SQIVND (reference sequence). The trim removed 2 bases at V and 4 bases at J, leaving 10 bases unmatched. This CDR3 is built from 17 residues. CDR3 DNA sequence: TGTGCCAGTAGTATACAGAATAGCGGGGGTTTTGCAGATACGCAGTATTTT. It translates to CASSIQNSGGFADTQYF.

This chain connects TRBV27 to TRBJ2-1, with 8 nucleotides matching TRBD1. This CDR3 has 13 residues. Germline V CDR1 and CDR2: MNHEY, SMNVEV (reference sequence). V lost 6 bases, J lost 8 bases, and 6 bases stayed unmatched. The CDR3 nucleotides are TGTGCCAGCAGGCGGACAGGGTTAGATGAGCAGTTCTTC. Translating it yields CASRRTGLDEQFF.

This clone appeared once. The chain combines TRBV11-2 with TRBJ1-2; 7 bases line up with TRBD1. The germline gives CDR1 SGHAT, CDR2 FQNNGV. This CDR3 region has 16 residues. V trimming: 4 bases; J trimming: 0 bases; junction bases outside the gene matches: 8. The CDR3 region has the DNA TGTGCCAGCAGCTCTAATACCGGGACAGCTAACTATGGCTACACCTTC. This codes for CASSSNTGTANYGYTF.

The CDR3 here is CASSYGRGGRAAQYF. The CDR3 DNA sequence: TGTGCCAGCAGTTACGGGCGGGGGGGGAGGGCGGCCCAGTACTTC. The V and J genes are TRBV6-5 and TRBJ2-5; 9 bases align to TRBD2. Losses at the gene ends were 2 bases for V and 9 bases for J; bases not matched to a gene: 10. This CDR3 spans 15 amino acids. Germline loops: CDR1 MNHEY, CDR2 SVGAGI.

V usage is TRBV5-1 and J usage is TRBJ2-3, with TRBD2 matching over 11 bases. The V gene's germline CDR1 is SGHRS and CDR2 YFSETQ. The V gene end was trimmed by 0 bases and the J gene end by 2 bases; junction bases not matched to a gene: 5. The CDR3 is made up of 17 amino acids. The CDR3: CASSLGVAGGPTDTQYF. The CDR3 bases are TGCGCCAGCAGCTTGGGAGTAGCGGGGGGGCCCACAGATACGCAGTATTTT.

A few counts support this clone. This chain uses TRBV18 with TRBJ2-7; 9 bases agree with TRBD1. The CDR3 sequence is 15 residues long. CDR1 is KGHSH, CDR2 LQKENI, per germline. V was clipped by 6 bases and J by 6 bases; unmatched bases: 12. The CDR3 region is CASSPTPGQGSEQYF. In DNA, the CDR3 is TGTGCCAGCTCTCCAACTCCGGGACAGGGAAGCGAGCAGTACTTC. Based on the CDR3 plus reference TRBV18 and TRBJ2-7, the full variable domain is NAGVMQNPRHLVRRRGQEARLRCSPMKGHSHVYWYRQLPEEGLKFMVYLQKENIIDESGMPKERFSAEFPKEGPSILRIQQVVRGDSAAYFCASSPTPGQGSEQYFGPGTRLTVT.

The gene calls are TRBV11-2 and TRBJ2-1; D might be TRBD2 (6 bases). V lost 1 base and J 6 bases, leaving 10 bases between the germline ends. Germline-derived CDR1 and CDR2 are SGHAT and FQNNGV. The CDR3 consists of 14 residues. This chain's CDR3 is CASSLVGGANEQFF. The CDR3 nucleotides read TGTGCCAGCAGCTTAGTGGGGGGAGCCAATGAGCAGTTCTTC.

V and J are TRBV11-3 and TRBJ2-5; 7 positions agree with TRBD1. The J call could be wrong; TRBJ2-7 is a better fit for the DNA end. CDR1 is SGHNT, CDR2 YENEEA, per germline. The CDR3 is 15 residues long. CDR3 in DNA: TGTGCCAGCAGCCGACAGGGACAGACTAACTACGAGCAGTACTTC. It codes for CASSRQGQTNYEQYF.